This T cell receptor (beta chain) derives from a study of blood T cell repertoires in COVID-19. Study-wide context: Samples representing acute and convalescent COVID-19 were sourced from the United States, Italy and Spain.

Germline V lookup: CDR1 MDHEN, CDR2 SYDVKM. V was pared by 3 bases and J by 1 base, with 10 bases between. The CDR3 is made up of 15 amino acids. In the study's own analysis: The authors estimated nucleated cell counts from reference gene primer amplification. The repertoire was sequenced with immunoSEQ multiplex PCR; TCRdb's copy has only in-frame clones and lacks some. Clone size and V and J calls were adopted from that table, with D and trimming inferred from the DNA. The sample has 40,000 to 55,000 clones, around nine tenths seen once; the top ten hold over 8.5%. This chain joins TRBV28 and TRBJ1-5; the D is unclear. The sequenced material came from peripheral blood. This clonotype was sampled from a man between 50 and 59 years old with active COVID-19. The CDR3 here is CASSFSVFSNQPQHF. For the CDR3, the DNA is TGTGCCAGCAGTTTCAGTGTGTTCAGCAATCAGCCCCAGCATTTT. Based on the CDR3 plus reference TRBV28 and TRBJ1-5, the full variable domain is DVKVTQSSRYLVKRTGEKVFLECVQDMDHENMFWYRQDPGLGLRLIYFSYDVKMKEKGDIPEGYSVSREKKERFSLILESASTNQTSMYLCASSFSVFSNQPQHFGDGTRLSIL.